These 3 T cell receptor beta chains were all obtained from the same sample, sequenced in a study of blood T cell repertoires in COVID-19. Using immunoSEQ multiplex PCR, the repertoire was profiled, and TCRdb retains in-frame clones only, with some absent. In the table there are roughly 230,000 clones, more than 70% of which are singletons. The sample taken for sequencing was peripheral blood. Receptor source: a man aged 35-49 years with active or convalescent COVID-19.

The chain uses TRBV6-2 or TRBV6-3 and TRBJ1-5; D is unclear. The ends were cut back, 5 bases at V and 2 bases at J, with 16 bases in the middle. Germline values: CDR1 MNHEY, CDR2 SVGEGT. The CDR3 covers 16 residues. CDR3 in DNA: TGTGCCAGCAGTAGACTGCGGAACGGTGGCAATCAGCCCCAGCATTTT. Its protein is CASSRLRNGGNQPQHF.

This chain's CDR3 is CASSMGTVRGQPQHF. In DNA, the CDR3 is TGTGCCAGTAGTATGGGGACAGTCAGGGGCCAGCCCCAGCATTTT. The V call is TRBV19, the J call TRBJ1-5; 7 bases fit TRBD1. Germline loops: CDR1 LNHDA, CDR2 SQIVND (reference sequence). V was pared by 3 bases and J by 7 bases, with 9 bases of the junction left unmatched. The length of the CDR3 is 15 residues.

A few counts support this clone. The chain couples TRBV30 to TRBJ1-3; 9 bases are shared with TRBD1. This CDR3 has 14 amino acids. The junction had 4 bases not matched to a gene; V was cut back by 3 bases and J by 4 bases. Germline CDR1 GTSNPN, CDR2 SVGIG (reference sequence). The CDR3 reads CAWSLGQGGNTIYF. Here the CDR3 DNA reads TGTGCCTGGAGCCTGGGACAGGGAGGAAACACCATATATTTT.